This TCR beta chain stems from a study of beta chain features in type 1 diabetes. Study-wide points: Reads derived from cDNA could over-represent cells showing high TCR expression. When Type 1 diabetes patients were examined, their TCRB CDR3s proved moderately but significantly shorter in all four CD4+ subsets.

Sequencing targeted expressed TCRB transcripts, as all isolated RNA had been reverse transcribed. Produced via immunoSEQ multiplex PCR; TCRdb's table is partial and in-frame only. Among around 260,000 clones listed, less than 30% were seen once. Each of the CD4+ naive, central memory, regulatory and stem cell-like memory populations was sorted via CD45RO/CCR7/CD25/CD127/CD95/CD27. As concerns this clone: The antigen is not known.

Sequenced sample: naive CD4+ T cells from blood. The TCR was taken from a woman in her twenties or thirties with type 1 diabetes.

CDR3 loop: CASSVRGGLPGELFF. CDR3 bases: TGTGCCAGCAGCGTAAGAGGGGGTCTCCCCGGGGAGCTGTTTTTT. V usage is TRBV9 and J usage is TRBJ2-2, with D possibly TRBD1 on 6 matching bases. With 1 base removed from V and 6 bases from J, the gap between germline ends came to 13 bases. CDR1 is SGDLS and CDR2 is YYNGEE in the germline V gene. The CDR3 is 15 amino acids.